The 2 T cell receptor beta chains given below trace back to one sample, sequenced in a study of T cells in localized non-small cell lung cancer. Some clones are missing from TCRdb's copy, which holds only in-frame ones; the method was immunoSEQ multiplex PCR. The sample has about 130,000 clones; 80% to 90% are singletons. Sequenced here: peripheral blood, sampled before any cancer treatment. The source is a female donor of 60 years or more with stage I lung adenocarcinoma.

The CDR3 DNA is TGTGCCACCAGCAGAGATGAAGGCTACGAGCAGTACTTC. Translating it yields CATSRDEGYEQYF. The chain carries TRBV15 and TRBJ2-5; D gene uncertain. Matching the DNA end better, TRBJ2-7 makes the J call doubtful. The CDR3 consists of 13 residues. Looked up from germline, CDR1 is LNHNV and CDR2 is YYDKDF (reference sequence).

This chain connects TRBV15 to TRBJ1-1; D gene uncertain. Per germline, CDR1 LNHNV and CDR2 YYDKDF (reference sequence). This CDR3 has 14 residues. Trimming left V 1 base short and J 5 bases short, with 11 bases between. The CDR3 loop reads CATSRVAGGTEAFF. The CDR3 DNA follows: TGTGCCACCAGCAGAGTAGCCGGAGGAACTGAAGCTTTCTTT.